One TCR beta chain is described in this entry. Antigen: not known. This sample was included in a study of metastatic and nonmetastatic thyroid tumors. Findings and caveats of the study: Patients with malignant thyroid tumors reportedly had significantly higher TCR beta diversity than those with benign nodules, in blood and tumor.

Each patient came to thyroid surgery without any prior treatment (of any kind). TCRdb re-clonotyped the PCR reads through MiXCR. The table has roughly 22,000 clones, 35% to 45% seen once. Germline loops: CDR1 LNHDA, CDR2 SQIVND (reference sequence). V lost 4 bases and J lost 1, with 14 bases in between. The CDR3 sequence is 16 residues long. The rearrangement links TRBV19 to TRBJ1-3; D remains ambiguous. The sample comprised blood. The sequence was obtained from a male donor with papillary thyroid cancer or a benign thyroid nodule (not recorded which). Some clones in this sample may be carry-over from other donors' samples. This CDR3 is CASSTHQTQSGNTIYF. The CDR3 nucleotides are TGTGCCAGTAGTACCCACCAGACGCAATCTGGAAACACCATATATTTT.